These T cell receptor beta chains were read from a single sample in a study of radiotherapy plus CTLA-4 blockade in lung cancer. The protocol was immunoSEQ multiplex PCR, while the TCRdb copy is restricted to in-frame clones and leaves out a portion. The table lists tens of thousands of clones, 70% to 90% of them singletons. The specimen was peripheral blood, collected from a patient treated with radiotherapy plus ipilimumab. The receptors originated from a human donor with non-small cell lung cancer whose response to radiotherapy plus ipilimumab could not be evaluated. The CDR3 runs from the conserved cysteine through the conserved F or W. The D gene is left open where the match is weak. Not every row has a clone size; where given, it reads once, few, many or a size class.

clone size: NA; J gene: TRBJ2-5; V gene: TRBV28; D gene: TRBD2; CDR3 DNA: TGTGCCAGCAGTTTAGGGGGACTAGCGGGAGGGGAGACCCAGTACTTC; CDR3 protein: CASSLGGLAGGETQYF
clone size: once; J gene: TRBJ2-3; V gene: TRBV10-1; D gene: NA; CDR3 DNA: TGCGCCAGCAGTGAGTCGATCGGGACACTCATTGATACGCAGTATTTT; CDR3 protein: CASSESIGTLIDTQYF
clone size: NA; J gene: TRBJ2-3; V gene: TRBV4-3; D gene: TRBD2; CDR3 DNA: TGCGCCAGCAGTCCCCTAGCGGATGGCACAGATACGCAGTATTTT; CDR3 protein: CASSPLADGTDTQYF
clone size: NA; J gene: TRBJ1-4; V gene: TRBV9; D gene: NA; CDR3 DNA: TGTGCCAGCAGCGTAGAGTTGGGAGCAACTAATGAAAAACTGTTTTTT; CDR3 protein: CASSVELGATNEKLFF
clone size: few; J gene: TRBJ2-1; V gene: TRBV11-3; D gene: NA; CDR3 DNA: TGTGCCAGCAGCTTAGAACAGGGTGCCTACAATGAGCAGTTCTTC; CDR3 protein: CASSLEQGAYNEQFF
clone size: NA; J gene: TRBJ2-7; V gene: TRBV5-1; D gene: NA; CDR3 DNA: TGCGCCAGCAGCCGGACAGCGACCTACGAGCAGTACTTC; CDR3 protein: CASSRTATYEQYF
clone size: NA; J gene: TRBJ2-7; V gene: TRBV7-9; D gene: TRBD2; CDR3 DNA: TGTGCCAGCAGCTTGGGTAGCGGGCTCAGCAACGAGCAGTACTTC; CDR3 protein: CASSLGSGLSNEQYF
clone size: once; J gene: TRBJ2-7; V gene: TRBV7-2; D gene: NA; CDR3 DNA: TGTGCCAGCAGTCCTTCCTACGAGCAGTACTTC; CDR3 protein: CASSPSYEQYF
clone size: NA; J gene: TRBJ2-3; V gene: TRBV29-1; D gene: TRBD1; CDR3 DNA: TGCAGCGTCAGTTCAGGGGGAGGCACAGATACGCAGTATTTT; CDR3 protein: CSVSSGGGTDTQYF
clone size: NA; J gene: TRBJ2-7; V gene: TRBV6-1; D gene: TRBD1; CDR3 DNA: TGTGCCAGCATTTCCGGGACAGGGGGCGGAAACGAGCAGTACTTC; CDR3 protein: CASISGTGGGNEQYF
clone size: NA; J gene: TRBJ2-5; V gene: TRBV21-1; D gene: NA; CDR3 DNA: TGTGCCAGCAGCACGCGGGTGGGTGAGACCCAGTACTTC; CDR3 protein: CASSTRVGETQYF
clone size: NA; J gene: TRBJ1-3; V gene: TRBV29-1; D gene: TRBD1; CDR3 DNA: TGCAGCGGGCGACAGGGCCATAAAGGAAACACCATATATTTT; CDR3 protein: CSGRQGHKGNTIYF
clone size: NA; J gene: TRBJ2-7; V gene: TRBV28; D gene: NA; CDR3 DNA: TGTGCCAGCAGTTTAAAGCTCGCCTACGAGCAGTACTTC; CDR3 protein: CASSLKLAYEQYF
clone size: NA; J gene: TRBJ1-1; V gene: TRBV7-2; D gene: TRBD1; CDR3 DNA: TGTGCCAGCACCCCGCCAGGGGGCTTTACTGAAGCTTTCTTT; CDR3 protein: CASTPPGGFTEAFF
clone size: NA; J gene: TRBJ2-3; V gene: TRBV9; D gene: NA; CDR3 DNA: TGTGCCAGCAGCGTTTCTACAGATACGCAGTATTTT; CDR3 protein: CASSVSTDTQYF
clone size: NA; J gene: TRBJ2-7; V gene: TRBV5-4; D gene: NA; CDR3 DNA: TGTGCCAGCGGGTTGACAGGAAACTACGAGCAGTACTTC; CDR3 protein: CASGLTGNYEQYF
clone size: NA; J gene: TRBJ1-5; V gene: TRBV6-5; D gene: NA; CDR3 DNA: TGTGCCAGCAGTCAGGGTTCCGGCAATCAGCCCCAGCATTTT; CDR3 protein: CASSQGSGNQPQHF
clone size: NA; J gene: TRBJ2-5; V gene: TRBV11-2; D gene: TRBD2; CDR3 DNA: TGTGCCAGCAGCTTTTGGGGACTAGCGGGAGGGCCGAGGGATGAGACCCAGTACTTC; CDR3 protein: CASSFWGLAGGPRDETQYF
clone size: once; J gene: TRBJ2-4; V gene: TRBV6-6; D gene: NA; CDR3 DNA: NA; CDR3 protein: CASSSSGTGNNIQYF
clone size: NA; J gene: TRBJ1-5; V gene: TRBV28; D gene: TRBD1; CDR3 DNA: TGTGCCAGCACCTGGGGGGACAGGGACAATCAGCCCCAGCATTTT; CDR3 protein: CASTWGDRDNQPQHF
clone size: NA; J gene: TRBJ2-7; V gene: TRBV27; D gene: TRBD2; CDR3 DNA: TGTGCCAGCAGTAAAACGGGGGGGGCGGCCCTTTCAGACGAGCAGTACTTC; CDR3 protein: CASSKTGGAALSDEQYF
clone size: NA; J gene: TRBJ2-1; V gene: TRBV5-3; D gene: NA; CDR3 DNA: TGTGCCAGAAGCTTGGCCAGAGGCTACGGCAATGAGCAGTTCTTC; CDR3 protein: CARSLARGYGNEQFF
clone size: few; J gene: TRBJ2-1; V gene: TRBV5-4; D gene: NA; CDR3 DNA: TGTGCCAGCAGCTTGGGGGGGGGACACTGGGACAATGAGCAGTTCTTC; CDR3 protein: CASSLGGGHWDNEQFF
clone size: NA; J gene: TRBJ1-6; V gene: TRBV13; D gene: NA; CDR3 DNA: TGTGCCAGCAGCTTATCTTATGTGAGGAGCTCGGGTTCACCCCTCCACTTT; CDR3 protein: CASSLSYVRSSGSPLHF
clone size: NA; J gene: TRBJ2-3; V gene: TRBV7-8; D gene: TRBD2; CDR3 DNA: TGTGCCAGCCAGGCGACTAGCGGGGGCGCCAGCACAGATACGCAGTATTTT; CDR3 protein: CASQATSGGASTDTQYF
clone size: NA; J gene: TRBJ1-5; V gene: TRBV7-2; D gene: NA; CDR3 DNA: TGTGCCAGCAGCATAAACAGGGAGCCCCAGCATTTT; CDR3 protein: CASSINREPQHF
clone size: NA; J gene: TRBJ2-1; V gene: TRBV15; D gene: NA; CDR3 DNA: TGTGCCACCAGCAGATATCGGCAGGGAAGGTCCTACAATGAGCAGTTCTTC; CDR3 protein: CATSRYRQGRSYNEQFF
clone size: few; J gene: TRBJ2-5; V gene: TRBV5-6; D gene: NA; CDR3 DNA: TGTGCCAGCAGCCAGCGCGTACAAGAGACCCAGTACTTC; CDR3 protein: CASSQRVQETQYF
clone size: few; J gene: TRBJ2-1; V gene: TRBV10-2; D gene: TRBD2; CDR3 DNA: TGCGCCAGCAGTGAGATCCGGTCAGCGGGAGGGCCAGGTGAGCAGTTCTTC; CDR3 protein: CASSEIRSAGGPGEQFF
clone size: NA; J gene: TRBJ2-5; V gene: TRBV10-3; D gene: NA; CDR3 DNA: TGTGCCATCAGTGAGTCTGGCTTTGGGACCCAGTACTTC; CDR3 protein: CAISESGFGTQYF
clone size: NA; J gene: TRBJ1-1; V gene: TRBV11-2; D gene: NA; CDR3 DNA: TGTGCCAGCAATCTTCTGGCCCGCGAAGCTTTCTTT; CDR3 protein: CASNLLAREAFF
clone size: NA; J gene: TRBJ1-2; V gene: TRBV2; D gene: NA; CDR3 DNA: TGTGCCAGCAGTGTGAGGCAGCTCTATGGCTACACCTTC; CDR3 protein: CASSVRQLYGYTF
clone size: NA; J gene: TRBJ1-1; V gene: TRBV19; D gene: NA; CDR3 DNA: TGTGCCAGTAGCCTCCCTGGGGTTGGAGGGGTCACTGAAGCTTTCTTT; CDR3 protein: CASSLPGVGGVTEAFF
clone size: NA; J gene: TRBJ2-5; V gene: TRBV2; D gene: TRBD1; CDR3 DNA: TGTGCCAGCAGTGGCCGTACAGGGGGCGGTGAGACCCAGTACTTC; CDR3 protein: CASSGRTGGGETQYF
clone size: few; J gene: TRBJ2-3; V gene: TRBV6-1; D gene: NA; CDR3 DNA: TGTGCCAGCAGTGAAGCCGGAGGCGGTGGCACAGATACGCAGTATTTT; CDR3 protein: CASSEAGGGGTDTQYF
clone size: NA; J gene: TRBJ2-1; V gene: TRBV7-2; D gene: TRBD1; CDR3 DNA: TGTGCCAGCACCACACCGGGACAGGGCTTTGGTGAGCAGTTCTTC; CDR3 protein: CASTTPGQGFGEQFF
clone size: NA; J gene: TRBJ2-5; V gene: TRBV5-1; D gene: TRBD2; CDR3 DNA: TGCGCCAGCAGCTTACGTCCAGCGGGGGGCGGACAAGAGACCCAGTACTTC; CDR3 protein: CASSLRPAGGGQETQYF
clone size: NA; J gene: TRBJ2-1; V gene: TRBV7-8; D gene: TRBD1; CDR3 DNA: TGTGCCAGCAGCGTCCGGACAGGGGGGAATGAGCAGTTCTTC; CDR3 protein: CASSVRTGGNEQFF
clone size: NA; J gene: TRBJ2-1; V gene: TRBV4-2; D gene: TRBD2; CDR3 DNA: TGTGCCAGCAGCTTGACTAGCGGATACAATGAGCAGTTCTTC; CDR3 protein: CASSLTSGYNEQFF
clone size: NA; J gene: TRBJ2-1; V gene: TRBV4-2; D gene: TRBD1; CDR3 DNA: TGTGCCAGCAGCCCAGGGGGTTCTGGGAGAAATGAGCAGTTCTTC; CDR3 protein: CASSPGGSGRNEQFF
clone size: once; J gene: TRBJ2-7; V gene: TRBV28; D gene: NA; CDR3 DNA: TGTGCCAGCAAGAAGCAGGGGACCTACGAGCAGTACTTC; CDR3 protein: CASKKQGTYEQYF
clone size: NA; J gene: TRBJ2-3; V gene: TRBV7-2; D gene: TRBD2; CDR3 DNA: TGTGCCAGCAGCAAAGGGGCGCGGGGGAGAGATACGCAGTATTTT; CDR3 protein: CASSKGARGRDTQYF
clone size: NA; J gene: TRBJ1-3; V gene: TRBV7-3; D gene: NA; CDR3 DNA: TGTGCCAGCAGCTCGCAACCTGGGGGCCACTCTGGAAACACCATATATTTT; CDR3 protein: CASSSQPGGHSGNTIYF
clone size: NA; J gene: TRBJ2-3; V gene: TRBV29-1; D gene: NA; CDR3 DNA: TGCAGCGCGACTGCCCGTAGCACAGATACGCAGTATTTT; CDR3 protein: CSATARSTDTQYF
clone size: NA; J gene: TRBJ2-3; V gene: TRBV9; D gene: TRBD2; CDR3 DNA: TGTGCCAGCAGCGTTTCGGGCGGGTCTAGCGGGAGGTCCCTTCTAGATACGCAGTATTTT; CDR3 protein: CASSVSGGSSGRSLLDTQYF
clone size: NA; J gene: TRBJ2-5; V gene: TRBV2; D gene: TRBD1; CDR3 DNA: TGTGCCAGCAGCCAAGCACAGGGGCAAGAGACCCAGTACTTC; CDR3 protein: CASSQAQGQETQYF
clone size: NA; J gene: TRBJ1-5; V gene: TRBV4-2; D gene: NA; CDR3 DNA: TGTGCCAGCAGCCAAGAAGACATCAATCAGCCCCAGCATTTT; CDR3 protein: CASSQEDINQPQHF
clone size: NA; J gene: TRBJ2-6; V gene: TRBV10-3; D gene: TRBD1; CDR3 DNA: TGTGCCATCAGAGGGACAGGGGACCTTATCTCTGGGGCCAACGTCCTGACTTTC; CDR3 protein: CAIRGTGDLISGANVLTF
clone size: NA; J gene: TRBJ2-2; V gene: TRBV5-6; D gene: TRBD2; CDR3 DNA: TGTGCCAGCAGCCCAGGGACTAGCGGGAGGATGACCGGGGAGCTGTTTTTT; CDR3 protein: CASSPGTSGRMTGELFF
clone size: NA; J gene: TRBJ2-3; V gene: TRBV11-1; D gene: NA; CDR3 DNA: TGTGCCAGCAGCTTAGCCGAGGATACGCAGTATTTT; CDR3 protein: CASSLAEDTQYF
clone size: NA; J gene: TRBJ1-4; V gene: TRBV5-1; D gene: NA; CDR3 DNA: TGCGCCAGCAGCTTGGGAGGCAGGGATGACGAAAAACTGTTTTTT; CDR3 protein: CASSLGGRDDEKLFF
clone size: NA; J gene: TRBJ2-5; V gene: TRBV11-2; D gene: TRBD2; CDR3 DNA: TGTGCCAGCAGCTTAATGGGACTAGGTCGACAAGAGACCCAGTACTTC; CDR3 protein: CASSLMGLGRQETQYF